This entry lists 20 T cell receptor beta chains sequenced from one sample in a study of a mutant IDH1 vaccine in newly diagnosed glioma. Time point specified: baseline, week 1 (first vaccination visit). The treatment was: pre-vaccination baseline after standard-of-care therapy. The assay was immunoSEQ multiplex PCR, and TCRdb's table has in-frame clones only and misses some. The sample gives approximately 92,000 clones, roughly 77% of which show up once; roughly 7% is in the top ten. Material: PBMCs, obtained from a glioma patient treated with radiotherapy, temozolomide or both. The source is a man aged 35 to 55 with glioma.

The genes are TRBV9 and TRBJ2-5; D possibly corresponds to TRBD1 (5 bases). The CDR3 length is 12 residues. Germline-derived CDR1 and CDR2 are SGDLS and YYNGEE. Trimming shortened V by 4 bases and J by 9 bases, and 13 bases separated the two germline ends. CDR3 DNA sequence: TGTGCCAGCAGCTCTGGGGCCCGGGCCCAGTACTTC. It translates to CASSSGARAQYF. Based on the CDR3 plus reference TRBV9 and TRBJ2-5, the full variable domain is DSGVTQTPKHLITATGQRVTLRCSPRSGDLSVYWYQQSLDQGLQFLIQYYNGEERAKGNILERFSAQQFPDLHSELNLSSLELGDSALYFCASSSGARAQYFGPGTRLLVL.

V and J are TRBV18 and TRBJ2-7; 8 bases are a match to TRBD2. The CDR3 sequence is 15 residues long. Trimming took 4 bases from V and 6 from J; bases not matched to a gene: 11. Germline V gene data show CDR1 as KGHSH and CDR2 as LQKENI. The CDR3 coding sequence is TGTGCCAGCTCACGAAGAGAGACTAGCGCTGGCGAGCAGTACTTC. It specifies CASSRRETSAGEQYF.

CDR3 loop: CASSRDSRPTDTQYF. The CDR3 DNA sequence: TGCGCCAGCAGCCGGGACAGCCGACCCACAGATACGCAGTATTTT. This chain connects TRBV5-1 to TRBJ2-3, with 7 bases identical to TRBD1. CDR1 is SGHRS, CDR2 YFSETQ, per germline. With 4 bases clipped from V and 2 bases from J, the junction kept 7 bases outside the gene matches. CDR3 length equals 15 residues.

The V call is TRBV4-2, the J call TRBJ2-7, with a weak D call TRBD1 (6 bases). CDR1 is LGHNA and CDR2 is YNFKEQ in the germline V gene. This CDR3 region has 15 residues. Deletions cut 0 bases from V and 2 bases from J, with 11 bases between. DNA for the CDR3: TGTGCCAGCAGCCAAGAAGTGGGGGCCCCCTACGAGCAGTACTTC. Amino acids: CASSQEVGAPYEQYF.

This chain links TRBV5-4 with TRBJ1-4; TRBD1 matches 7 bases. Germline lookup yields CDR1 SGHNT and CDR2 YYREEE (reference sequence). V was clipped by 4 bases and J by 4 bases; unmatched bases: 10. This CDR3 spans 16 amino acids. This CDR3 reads CASSTGQQDLNEKLFF. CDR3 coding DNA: TGTGCCAGCAGCACGGGACAGCAAGACCTTAATGAAAAACTGTTTTTT.

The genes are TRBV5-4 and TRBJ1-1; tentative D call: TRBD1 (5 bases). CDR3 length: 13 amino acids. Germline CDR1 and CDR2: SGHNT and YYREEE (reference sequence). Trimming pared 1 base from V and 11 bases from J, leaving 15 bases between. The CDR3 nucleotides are TGTGCCAGCAGCTTGCTTGGCAGGGAGTCGGCTTTCTTT. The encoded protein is CASSLLGRESAFF.

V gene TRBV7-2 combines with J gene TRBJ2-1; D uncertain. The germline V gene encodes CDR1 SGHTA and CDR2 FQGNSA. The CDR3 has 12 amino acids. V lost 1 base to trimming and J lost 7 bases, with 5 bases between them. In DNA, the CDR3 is TGTGCCAGCAGCTTAGATTGGAATGAGCAGTTCTTC. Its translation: CASSLDWNEQFF.

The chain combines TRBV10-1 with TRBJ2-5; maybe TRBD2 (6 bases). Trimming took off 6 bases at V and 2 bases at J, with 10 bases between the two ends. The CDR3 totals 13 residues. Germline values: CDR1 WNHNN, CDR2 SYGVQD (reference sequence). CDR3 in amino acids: CASRSGLQETQYF. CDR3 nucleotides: TGCGCCAGCAGATCAGGACTACAAGAGACCCAGTACTTC.

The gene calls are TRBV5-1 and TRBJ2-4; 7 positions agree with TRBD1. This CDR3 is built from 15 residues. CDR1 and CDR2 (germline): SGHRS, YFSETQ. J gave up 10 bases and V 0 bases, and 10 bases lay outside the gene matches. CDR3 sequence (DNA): TGCGCCAGCAGCTTGGATCCCGGACAGGCGAATATTCAGTACTTC. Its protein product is CASSLDPGQANIQYF.

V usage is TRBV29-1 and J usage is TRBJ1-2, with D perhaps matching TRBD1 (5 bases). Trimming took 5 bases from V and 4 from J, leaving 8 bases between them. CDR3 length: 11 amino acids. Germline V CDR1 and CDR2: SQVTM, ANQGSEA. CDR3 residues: CSVKGSYGYTF. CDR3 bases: TGCAGCGTTAAGGGGTCCTATGGCTACACCTTC.

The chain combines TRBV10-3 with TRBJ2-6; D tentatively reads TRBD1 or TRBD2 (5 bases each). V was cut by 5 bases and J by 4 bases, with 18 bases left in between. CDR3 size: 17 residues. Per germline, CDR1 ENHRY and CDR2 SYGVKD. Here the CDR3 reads CAISSTDGALGANVLTF. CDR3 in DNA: TGTGCCATCAGTTCGACGGACGGGGCTCTGGGGGCCAACGTCCTGACTTTC.

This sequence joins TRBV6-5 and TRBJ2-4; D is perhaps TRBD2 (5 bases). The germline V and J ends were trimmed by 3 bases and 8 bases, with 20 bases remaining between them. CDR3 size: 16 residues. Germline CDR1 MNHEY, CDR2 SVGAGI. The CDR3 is CASSYMRRSVLDIQYF. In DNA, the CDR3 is TGTGCCAGCAGTTATATGAGGCGTAGCGTGCTAGACATTCAGTACTTC.

The CDR3 DNA reads as TGCAGCGTTAAACCGGGACTAGCGGCTTACGAGCAGTACTTC. Translation: CSVKPGLAAYEQYF. The genes are TRBV29-1 and TRBJ2-7; 11 nucleotides match TRBD2. V was pared by 5 bases and J by 4 bases, with 7 bases of the junction left unmatched. CDR3 length: 14 amino acids. Germline CDR1 is SQVTM and CDR2 is ANQGSEA.

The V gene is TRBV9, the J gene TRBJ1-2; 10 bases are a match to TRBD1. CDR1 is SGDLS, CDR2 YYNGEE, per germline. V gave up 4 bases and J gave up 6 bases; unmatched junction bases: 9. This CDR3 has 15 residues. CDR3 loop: CASSLDPTGGHGYTF. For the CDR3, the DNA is TGTGCCAGCAGCTTAGACCCGACAGGGGGCCATGGCTACACCTTC.

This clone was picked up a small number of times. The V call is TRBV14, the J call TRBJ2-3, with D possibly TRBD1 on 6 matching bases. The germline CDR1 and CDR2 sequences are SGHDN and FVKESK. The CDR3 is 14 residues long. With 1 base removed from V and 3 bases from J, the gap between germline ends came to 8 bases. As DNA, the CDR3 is TGTGCCAGCAGCCAAGCGGGGACAACAGATACGCAGTATTTT. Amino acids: CASSQAGTTDTQYF.

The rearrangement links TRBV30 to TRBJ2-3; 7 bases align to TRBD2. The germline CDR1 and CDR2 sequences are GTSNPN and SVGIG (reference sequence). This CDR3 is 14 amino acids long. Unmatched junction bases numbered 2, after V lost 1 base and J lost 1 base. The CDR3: CAWSATSGTDTQYF. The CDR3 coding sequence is TGTGCCTGGAGTGCAACTAGCGGCACAGATACGCAGTATTTT.

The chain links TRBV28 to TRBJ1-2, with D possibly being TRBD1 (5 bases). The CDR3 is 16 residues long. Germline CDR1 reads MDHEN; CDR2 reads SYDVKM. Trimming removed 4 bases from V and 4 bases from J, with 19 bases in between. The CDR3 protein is CASSSGALGTVYGYTF. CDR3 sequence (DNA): TGTGCCAGCAGTTCCGGGGCTCTAGGGACGGTCTATGGCTACACCTTC.

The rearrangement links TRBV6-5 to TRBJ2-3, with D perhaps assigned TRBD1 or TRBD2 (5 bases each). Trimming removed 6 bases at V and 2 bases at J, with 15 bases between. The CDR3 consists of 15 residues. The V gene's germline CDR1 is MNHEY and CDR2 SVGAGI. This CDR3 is CASSGVGASTDTQYF. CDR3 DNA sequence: TGTGCCAGCAGCGGGGTCGGGGCTTCCACAGATACGCAGTATTTT.

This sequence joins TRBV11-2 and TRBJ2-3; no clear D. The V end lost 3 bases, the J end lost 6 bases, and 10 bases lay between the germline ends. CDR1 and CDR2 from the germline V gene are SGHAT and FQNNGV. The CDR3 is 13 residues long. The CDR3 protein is CASSFEPRDTQYF. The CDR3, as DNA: TGTGCCAGCAGCTTCGAGCCAAGGGATACGCAGTATTTT.

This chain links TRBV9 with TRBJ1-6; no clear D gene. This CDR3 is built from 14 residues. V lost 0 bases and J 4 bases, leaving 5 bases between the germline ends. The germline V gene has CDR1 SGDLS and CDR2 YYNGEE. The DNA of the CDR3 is TGTGCCAGCAGCGTAGAAGGTTATAATTCACCCCTCCACTTT. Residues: CASSVEGYNSPLHF.